These T cell receptor beta chains were read from a single sample in a study of OX40 agonist ivuxolimab in advanced cancers. Measured with immunoSEQ multiplex PCR; TCRdb has only the in-frame clones, and not every one. The sample has over 85,000 clones; around 83% are singletons. This specimen was CD4+ or CD8+ T cells sorted from blood, taken in a trial of the OX40 agonist ivuxolimab. The receptors were gathered from an adult with an advanced solid tumor such as melanoma, head and neck, liver or kidney cancer. Each CDR3 is given with its conserved first and last residue. D genes are given only for firm matches. The size field is filled for only some rows; it gives once, few, many or a size class.

abundance	j_gene	v_gene	d_gene	len	CDR3aa	CDR3nt
.	TRBJ2-3	TRBV28	TRBD2	21	CASSSIGLAGGPTQSSRTQYF	TGTGCCAGCAGTTCCATCGGACTAGCGGGAGGGCCAACCCAATCGTCACGGACGCAGTATTTT
.	TRBJ2-3	TRBV7-2	TRBD2	14	CASSSSGFTDTQYF	TGTGCCAGCAGCTCTAGCGGCTTCACAGATACGCAGTATTTT
.	TRBJ2-6	TRBV4-3	TRBD2	19	CASSQEVGDYSSGANVLTF	TGCGCCAGCAGCCAAGAAGTAGGGGACTATAGCTCTGGGGCCAACGTCCTGACTTTC
once	TRBJ1-1	TRBV12-5	.	13	CASGPGANTEAFF	TGTGCTAGTGGTCCCGGGGCGAACACTGAAGCTTTCTTT
.	TRBJ1-1	TRBV18	.	12	CASLILGTEAFF	TGTGCCAGCTTGATACTCGGCACTGAAGCTTTCTTT
few	TRBJ2-3	TRBV4-3	.	14	CASSQGLNTDTQYF	TGCGCCAGCAGCCAGGGGCTGAACACAGATACGCAGTATTTT
.	TRBJ2-7	TRBV18	TRBD2	14	CASGSGGLTNEQYF	TGTGCCAGCGGTAGCGGGGGGCTTACCAACGAGCAGTACTTC
.	TRBJ1-2	TRBV7-8	.	13	CASTGTTNYGYTF	TGTGCCAGCACCGGGACAACAAATTATGGCTACACCTTC
.	TRBJ2-7	TRBV28	.	14	CASSQGRLSYEQYF	TGTGCCAGCAGCCAAGGACGGCTCTCCTACGAGCAGTACTTC
.	TRBJ1-3	TRBV11-2	.	16	CASSLVDARSGNTIYF	TGTGCCAGCAGCTTAGTGGACGCCCGCTCTGGAAACACCATATATTTT
.	TRBJ1-4	TRBV14	.	15	CASSQEGRRGEKLFF	TGTGCCAGCAGCCAAGAGGGACGGCGGGGTGAAAAACTGTTTTTT
.	TRBJ1-6	TRBV7-3	TRBD1	16	CASSLKGRGHGSPLHF	TGTGCCAGCAGCTTAAAGGGCAGGGGGCATGGTTCACCCCTCCACTTT
.	TRBJ2-2	TRBV30	.	13	CAWSAGNTGELFF	TGTGCCTGGAGTGCAGGAAACACCGGGGAGCTGTTTTTT
.	TRBJ2-7	TRBV28	.	14	CASSFGGGLYEQYF	TGTGCCAGCAGTTTTGGCGGGGGCCTGTACGAGCAGTACTTC
.	TRBJ2-5	TRBV7-3	.	15	CASSLSSSRQETQYF	TGTGCCAGCAGCTTAAGTAGCAGTCGGCAAGAGACCCAGTACTTC
.	TRBJ2-7	TRBV7-3	TRBD1	13	CASSLRQGGEQYF	TGTGCCAGCAGCTTAAGACAGGGGGGCGAGCAGTACTTC
.	TRBJ2-1	TRBV27	.	22	CASSIRGRRGLAGGGFINEQFF	TGTGCCAGCAGTATCAGGGGGCGGCGGGGACTAGCAGGCGGCGGGTTTATAAATGAGCAGTTCTTC
.	TRBJ1-1	TRBV28	.	13	CASSYEGNTEAFF	TGTGCCAGCAGTTATGAGGGGAACACTGAAGCTTTCTTT
.	TRBJ2-1	TRBV5-1	.	13	CASSLGVYNEQFF	TGCGCCAGCAGCTTGGGCGTTTACAATGAGCAGTTCTTC
once	TRBJ1-3	TRBV6-1	.	14	CASSMGEDGNTIYF	TGTGCCAGCAGTATGGGGGAGGATGGAAACACCATATATTTT
once	TRBJ2-1	TRBV5-8	TRBD2	15	CASSLGLAAYNEQFF	TGTGCCAGCAGCTTGGGACTAGCGGCTTACAATGAGCAGTTCTTC
.	TRBJ2-3	TRBV5-5	.	13	CASSFPGTDTQYF	TGTGCCAGCAGCTTTCCTGGGACGGATACGCAGTATTTT